The 19 T cell receptor beta chains below come from one sample, sequenced in a study of blood T cell repertoires in COVID-19. The assay was immunoSEQ multiplex PCR, and TCRdb's table has in-frame clones only and misses some. The sample has about half a million clones, around 85% seen once. Sequencing was done on a sample of peripheral blood. Receptors were obtained from a human donor in a cohort sampled during active COVID-19.

CDR3 nucleotide sequence: TGTGCCAGTAGTGAGCGACCGGGACAGGGTCTCTACGAGCAGTACTTC. Translation gives CASSERPGQGLYEQYF. The V call is TRBV19, the J call TRBJ2-7; TRBD1 agrees at 9 bases. The CDR3 has 16 residues. V dropped 5 bases and J dropped 3; count of bases not matched to a gene: 11. Germline V gene data show CDR1 as LNHDA and CDR2 as SQIVND (reference sequence).

This clone occurred a few times. V and J are TRBV5-1 and TRBJ2-1; 9 nucleotides align to TRBD1. CDR3 size: 14 residues. J lost 5 bases, V lost 0 bases, and 0 bases had no gene match. CDR1 is SGHRS and CDR2 is YFSETQ in the germline V gene. The CDR3 here is CASSLGDRDNEQFF. The CDR3 bases are TGCGCCAGCAGCTTGGGGGACAGGGACAATGAGCAGTTCTTC.

The V and J genes are TRBV5-1 and TRBJ2-7, with a possible D match to TRBD2 (6 bases). Germline V gene sequence: CDR1 SGHRS, CDR2 YFSETQ. This CDR3 is 15 amino acids long. V lost 2 bases and J 3 bases, leaving 15 bases between the germline ends. The CDR3 DNA sequence: TGCGCCAGCAGCTTAGAAGGCGGGGCTTACTACGAGCAGTACTTC. The encoded protein is CASSLEGGAYYEQYF.

The gene calls are TRBV2 and TRBJ1-1; D might be TRBD1 (5 bases). Looked up from germline, CDR1 is SNHLY and CDR2 is FYNNEI. Trimming left V 7 bases short and J 4 bases short, with 13 bases between. The CDR3 length is 13 residues. The CDR3 region is CASKGNLVTEAFF. CDR3 DNA: TGTGCCAGCAAGGGGAACCTGGTCACTGAAGCTTTCTTT.

V is TRBV7-2 and J is TRBJ2-5; TRBD2 matches at 8 bases. The ends lost 2 bases at V and 2 bases at J; junction bases unmatched: 4. The V gene's germline CDR1 is SGHTA and CDR2 FQGNSA. The CDR3 totals 15 residues. The CDR3 loop reads CASSLLAGEQETQYF. In nucleotides, the CDR3 is TGTGCCAGCAGCTTACTAGCGGGCGAGCAAGAGACCCAGTACTTC.

The rearrangement links TRBV7-9 to TRBJ2-3; TRBD2 matches at 10 bases. V was clipped by 5 bases and J by 6 bases; unmatched bases: 11. The length of the CDR3 is 16 residues. Germline-derived CDR1 and CDR2 are SEHNR and FQNEAQ (reference sequence). The CDR3 DNA sequence: TGTGCCAGCAGCCCGGGGACTAGCGATATGGGGGATACGCAGTATTTT. Its translation is CASSPGTSDMGDTQYF.

This clone was found a few times. The V and J genes are TRBV6-2 or TRBV6-3 and TRBJ2-3, with 12 bases fitting TRBD2. Germline CDR1 MNHEY, CDR2 SVGEGT. The CDR3 spans 15 residues. After removal of 6 bases from V and 2 bases from J, the junction contained 3 bases not matched to a gene. Written as DNA, the CDR3 is TGTGCCAGCAGGCCTAGCGGGAGGGTCACAGATACGCAGTATTTT. This codes for CASRPSGRVTDTQYF.

In this sample, this clone turned up once. The J gene is TRBJ2-3, the V gene TRBV9, with D uncertain. Looked up from germline, CDR1 is SGDLS and CDR2 is YYNGEE. Trimming pared 4 bases from V and 2 bases from J, leaving 11 bases between. The CDR3 is 14 amino acids. CDR3 DNA: TGTGCCAGCAGCCCCCGAAGAGACACAGATACGCAGTATTTT. Translated, it gives CASSPRRDTDTQYF.

The chain recombines TRBV27 with TRBJ2-1; 9 bases match TRBD2. With V trimmed by 3 bases and J by 8 bases, 8 bases remained unmatched. This CDR3 comprises 15 residues. The germline CDR1 and CDR2 sequences are MNHEY and SMNVEV (reference sequence). In nucleotides, the CDR3 is TGTGCCAGCAGTTTCATAGCGGGAGTTCGTGATGAGCAGTTCTTC. This encodes CASSFIAGVRDEQFF.

The chain has TRBV7-8 and TRBJ2-3; D is possibly TRBD2 (5 bases). CDR3 length equals 18 residues. The germline gives CDR1 SGHVS, CDR2 FQNEAQ. The V end was cut by 1 base, the J end by 1 base, with 18 bases between. The CDR3 reads CASSLGTWVAVRTDTQYF. CDR3 nucleotides: TGTGCCAGCAGCTTAGGGACTTGGGTGGCGGTCCGCACAGATACGCAGTATTTT.

The chain couples TRBV19 to TRBJ2-3, with D perhaps TRBD1 (5 bases). This CDR3 spans 12 amino acids. CDR1 and CDR2 (germline): LNHDA, SQIVND (reference sequence). Trimming removed 9 bases at V and 4 bases at J, with 11 bases between. The CDR3 here is CASQGPADTQYF. The DNA of the CDR3 is TGTGCCAGCCAGGGTCCCGCAGATACGCAGTATTTT.

CDR3 loop: CASSLLAGGPSDTQYF. The CDR3 DNA is TGTGCCAGCAGCTTGTTGGCGGGAGGGCCTTCGGATACGCAGTATTTT. The rearrangement uses TRBV7-3 and TRBJ2-3; 9 bases are a match to TRBD2. The CDR3 spans 16 residues. Germline V gene lookup returns CDR1 SGHTA and CDR2 FQGTGA. J was trimmed by 6 bases and V by 3 bases; bases with no gene match: 10. Using reference TRBV7-3 and TRBJ2-3 for the parts outside the CDR3, the full variable domain is GAGVSQTPSNKVTEKGKYVELRCDPISGHTALYWYRQSLGQGPEFLIYFQGTGAADDSGLPNDRFFAVRPEGSVSTLKIQRTERGDSAVYLCASSLLAGGPSDTQYFGPGTRLTVL.

This clone appeared a single time. The J gene is TRBJ2-1, the V gene TRBV20-1; 13 nucleotides align to TRBD2. The ends lost 6 bases at V and 15 bases at J; junction bases unmatched: 5. This CDR3 is built from 11 residues. The germline CDR1 and CDR2 sequences are DFQATT and SNEGSKA (reference sequence). The CDR3 DNA reads as TGCAGTGCCGGCACTAGCGGGAGGGGGTTCTTC. Protein: CSAGTSGRGFF.

The V and J genes are TRBV25-1 and TRBJ1-2; D remains ambiguous. Trimming removed 0 bases at V and 3 bases at J, with 11 bases between. CDR1 is MGHDK and CDR2 is SYGVNS in the germline V gene. This CDR3 has 15 amino acids. CDR3 DNA sequence: TGTGCCAGCAGTGAATATAAGATGGAGTACTATGGCTACACCTTC. Translation gives CASSEYKMEYYGYTF.

This chain connects TRBV7-2 to TRBJ2-5; tentatively, D is TRBD1 (5 bases). The CDR3 totals 13 residues. V was cut by 5 bases and J by 1 base, with 8 bases left in between. CDR1 and CDR2 from the germline V gene are SGHTA and FQGNSA. This CDR3 reads CASSTGFQETQYF. The CDR3, as DNA: TGTGCCAGCAGCACAGGATTCCAAGAGACCCAGTACTTC.

The V gene is TRBV7-8, the J gene TRBJ2-5; D might be TRBD1 (6 bases). Germline CDR1 is SGHVS and CDR2 is FQNEAQ. The CDR3 consists of 16 residues. The germline V and J ends were trimmed by 5 bases and 1 base, with 17 bases remaining between them. CDR3 in amino acids: CASSRGLGTIQETQYF. For the CDR3, the DNA is TGTGCCAGCAGCCGGGGCCTCGGGACAATCCAAGAGACCCAGTACTTC.

The V and J genes are TRBV3-1 (or the pseudogene TRBV3-2) and TRBJ1-3; D gene unclear. V dropped 2 bases and J dropped 0 bases, with 11 bases sitting between them. Germline lookup yields CDR1 LGHDT and CDR2 YNNKEL (reference sequence). The CDR3 length is 16 residues. As DNA, the CDR3 is TGTGCCAGCAGCCAATTATACCCCAGCTCTGGAAACACCATATATTTT. Its protein is CASSQLYPSSGNTIYF.

The chain links TRBV7-2 to TRBJ1-1; possibly TRBD1 for D (5 bases). This CDR3 is 14 amino acids long. Trimming removed 6 bases from V and 0 bases from J, with 11 bases in between. Germline CDR1 and CDR2: SGHTA and FQGNSA. The CDR3 nucleotides are TGTGCCAGCAGATCCGACAGAGTGAACACTGAAGCTTTCTTT. Translated, it gives CASRSDRVNTEAFF.

The sample holds one count of this clone. This rearrangement joins TRBV9 to TRBJ2-1; a weak D match, TRBD2 (5 bases). Germline CDR1 reads SGDLS; CDR2 reads YYNGEE. The CDR3 loop spans 15 amino acids. Trimming cost V 0 bases and J 3 bases, with 10 bases left between them. CDR3 coding DNA: TGTGCCAGCAGCGTAGCTCCCGGGAACTACAATGAGCAGTTCTTC. This codes for CASSVAPGNYNEQFF.